This T cell receptor (beta chain) was documented in a study of shared clonotypes between healthy human individuals. Over several immunoSEQ plates, each subset's genomic DNA was distributed in even portions. Per the original methods: Sequence data from immunoSEQ were junction-only and lacked quality scores; consequently, filtering differed. Generated by immunoSEQ multiplex PCR, the TCRdb table keeps only in-frame clones and is missing some. From that table come the V and J calls and clone size; the DNA was used to work out D and trimming. The sample has 2 million to 2.5 million clones; approximately 95% are singletons. With regard to this clone: Other DNA sequences of this sample code for an identical CDR3.

Sequences were obtained from naive CD4+ T cells from PBMCs. Subset of the sample: CD45RA+ positively selected. The receptor was derived from a young man in good health. Some clones in this sample may be carry-over from other donors' samples.

CDR3 DNA sequence: TGTGCCAGCAGCGGGATCTACGAGCAGTACTTC. Translating gives CASSGIYEQYF. V usage is TRBV28 and J usage is TRBJ2-7; weak D call: TRBD2 (5 bases). The CDR3 loop spans 11 amino acids. Germline lookup yields CDR1 MDHEN and CDR2 SYDVKM. The V and J ends lost 6 bases and 3 bases respectively, with 6 bases between them. The entire variable domain, with the rest obtained from reference TRBV28 and TRBJ2-7, is as follows: DVKVTQSSRYLVKRTGEKVFLECVQDMDHENMFWYRQDPGLGLRLIYFSYDVKMKEKGDIPEGYSVSREKKERFSLILESASTNQTSMYLCASSGIYEQYFGPGTRLTVT.